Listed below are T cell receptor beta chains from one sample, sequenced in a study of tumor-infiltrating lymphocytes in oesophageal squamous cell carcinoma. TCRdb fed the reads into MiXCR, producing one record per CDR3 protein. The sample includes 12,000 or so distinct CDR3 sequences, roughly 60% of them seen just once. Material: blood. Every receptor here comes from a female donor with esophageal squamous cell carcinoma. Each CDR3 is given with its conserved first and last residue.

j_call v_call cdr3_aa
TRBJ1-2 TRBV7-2 CASSWDSLYGYTF
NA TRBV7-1 CASSWGYTYEQYF
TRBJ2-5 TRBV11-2 CASSLGAGGRMETQYF
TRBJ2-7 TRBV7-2 CASSLGLVFRDEQYF
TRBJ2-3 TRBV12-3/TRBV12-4 CASRRLAGVPDTQYF
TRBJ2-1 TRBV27 CASSPGDFGHNEQFF
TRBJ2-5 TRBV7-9 CASSLGEGDLLGQYF
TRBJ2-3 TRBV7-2 CASSSTSGPQGTQYF
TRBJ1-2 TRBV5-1 CASSLDGAGYGYTF
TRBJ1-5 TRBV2 CASSLDIGSNQPQHF
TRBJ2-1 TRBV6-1 CASSERLAASNEQFF
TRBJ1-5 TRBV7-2 CASSLGGQPQHF
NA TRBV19 CASSIFSSPREEQFF
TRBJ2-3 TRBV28 CASSFLREGLGDTQYF
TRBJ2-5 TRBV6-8 CASSASITLQETQYF
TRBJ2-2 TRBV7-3 CASSLLSPSVTGELFF
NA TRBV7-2 CASSPELAGVYNEQFF
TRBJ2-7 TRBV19 CASSAGNAYEQYF
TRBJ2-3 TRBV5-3 CASSFSGRAGDTQYF
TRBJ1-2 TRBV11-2 CASSLATTTNYGYTF
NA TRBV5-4 CASSPGVGPSGSVKTQFF
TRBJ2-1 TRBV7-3 CASSLTSQGYNEQFF
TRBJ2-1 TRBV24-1 CATSDPMAREQFF
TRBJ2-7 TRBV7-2 CASSHRTDNSPLHF
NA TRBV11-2 CASSSYSGGYNEQFF
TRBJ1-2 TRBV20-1 CSARKGTVGCLF
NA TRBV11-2 CASRIGDEQYF
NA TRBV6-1 CASTRGGQGYGTQYF